This paragraph covers one T cell receptor beta chain sequence. The clone's antigen remains unknown. Base qualities are not at hand, and no much larger clone is one base apart. TCRbeta CDR3 regions were amplified from genomic DNA by means of the immunoSEQ Assay, a bias-controlled multiplex PCR. In the paper's pipeline: The number of nucleated cells in each sample was estimated by amplification of reference gene primers within the assay. To quantify the absolute abundance of each unique TCRbeta CDR3 rearrangement, sequence reads were collapsed and filtered. Productive Simpson clonality was computed per sample as the square root of Simpson's diversity index over productive rearrangements. Held by TCRdb, this immuneACCESS table contains in-frame sequences only and omits some clones. Under half of the omission traces to an unresolved V gene where checked; the cause of the rest is unknown. For V, J and clone size, that table is used; D and trimming come from the DNA. This sample lists around 78,000 clones; 88% were detected once. The top ten constitute approximately 5% of the sample.

Reading from cysteine to phenylalanine, the CDR3 counts 16 amino acids. Kept here is only the CDR3 DNA, which spans 48 bases and is read in frame from base 1. CDR1 and CDR2 (SGHTA, FQGNSA) derive from the germline V gene. V trim: 1 base; J trim: 4 bases; unmatched bases: 10. These data are taken from a study of blood T cell repertoires in COVID-19 (TCRdb year 2020). The study in broad terms: Samples from collaborators originated in the United States, Italy and Spain and spanned both the acute and convalescent phases of COVID-19. Subjects who had been exposed to COVID-19, were actively infected with it, or had recovered from it provided the deeply sampled blood TCRbeta repertoires that made up the dataset. Where available, HLA class I and class II types were taken from metadata supplied by the sample provider and were not determined by assay-based typing. The material from the prospective study consisted of cDNA or gDNA derived from T cells, B-cell-depleted T cells, or PBMCs. A de-identified subject ID, COVID-19 status, age in years and sex were almost always included in the sample metadata. Samples came from the ongoing ImmuneRACE study (first 160 participants) plus 1,254 subjects from 6 global collaborators. The repertoires were released in a freely available public database meant as a resource for research on the immune response to SARS-CoV-2. The study at large found these results: The amount of clinical and demographic metadata varied by source and participant and was provided uncurated.

The collaborating institutions used their own protocols to collect whole blood in K2EDTA tubes. Collaborator samples were shipped for TCRbeta analysis as frozen whole blood, isolated PBMCs, or DNA extracted from either sample type. Sequenced: peripheral blood. The sequence was collected from a man in his fifties with active COVID-19. In this chain, TRBV7-2 is recombined with TRBJ2-7, with 7 junctional bases fitting TRBD2. The nucleotide sequence is TGTGCCAGCAGCTTAGGAATAGGCGGGAGCTCTTACGAGCAGTACTTC. It specifies CASSLGIGGSSYEQYF.